The T cell receptor (beta chain) under discussion was sequenced for a study of radiotherapy plus CTLA-4 blockade in lung cancer. This clone occurred once. What it binds is unknown. There are 13 residues in the CDR3. In germline, CDR1 is SGHTA, CDR2 FQGTGA. V shed 5 bases and J 9 bases; nucleotides not matched to a gene: 8. Data came from immunoSEQ multiplex PCR; TCRdb stores just in-frame clones and leaves some out. The table lists 15,000 or so clones, about 70% of them singletons. Those patients who had chemo-refractory metastatic non-small-cell lung cancer were given focal radiation along with CTLA-4 blockade through ipilimumab. Whole-study findings and limits: Once radiotherapy plus ipilimumab had been given, TCR clones derived from tumor expanded in blood.

The sequence was collected from a human donor with non-small cell lung cancer whose response to radiotherapy plus ipilimumab could not be evaluated. The sample consisted of peripheral blood, taken from a patient treated with radiotherapy plus ipilimumab. V and J are TRBV7-3 and TRBJ2-5; TRBD2 matches 8 bases. CDR3 DNA: TGTGCCAGCAGCGTCAGTTCAGCGGGGGCCCAGTACTTC. It specifies CASSVSSAGAQYF.